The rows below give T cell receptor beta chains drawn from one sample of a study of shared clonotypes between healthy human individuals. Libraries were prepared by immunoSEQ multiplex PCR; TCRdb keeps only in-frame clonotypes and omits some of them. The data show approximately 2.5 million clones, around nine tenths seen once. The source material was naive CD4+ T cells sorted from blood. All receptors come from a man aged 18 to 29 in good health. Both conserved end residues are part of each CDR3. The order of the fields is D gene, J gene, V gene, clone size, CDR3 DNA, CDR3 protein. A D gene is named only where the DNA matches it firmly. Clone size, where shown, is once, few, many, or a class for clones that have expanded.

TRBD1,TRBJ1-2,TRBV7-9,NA,TGTGCCAGCAGCTTAAGACAGGGGAACTATGGCTACACCTTC,CASSLRQGNYGYTF
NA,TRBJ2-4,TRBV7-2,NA,TGTGCCAGCAGCTTAGGCCCCCGGGAGCAAAACATTCAGTACTTC,CASSLGPREQNIQYF
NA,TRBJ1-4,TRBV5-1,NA,TGCGCCAGCAGCTTGAATGGGGCTAATGAAAAACTGTTTTTT,CASSLNGANEKLFF
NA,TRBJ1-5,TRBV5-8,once,TGTGCCAGCACCTACGGGGGGTCGTATAGCAATCAGCCCCAGCATTTT,CASTYGGSYSNQPQHF
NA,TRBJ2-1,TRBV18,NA,TGTGCCAGCTCACCGTGGGAACACAATGAGCAGTTCTTC,CASSPWEHNEQFF
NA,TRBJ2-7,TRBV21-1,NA,TGTGCCAGCAGCAAAGGGGGACTAGCGGGGGCCGAGTCTTCCTACGAGCAGTACTTC,CASSKGGLAGAESSYEQYF
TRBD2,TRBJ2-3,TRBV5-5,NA,TGTGCCAGCAGCTCCCTAGCGGGAGGGCCGATAGATACGCAGTATTTT,CASSSLAGGPIDTQYF
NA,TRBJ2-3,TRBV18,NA,TGTGCCAGCTCACCAATTTTTATAGTCCAAGGTACGCAGTATTTT,CASSPIFIVQGTQYF
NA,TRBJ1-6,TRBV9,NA,TGTGCCAGCAGCGTAGATCCACAGGATAATTCACCCCTCCACTTT,CASSVDPQDNSPLHF
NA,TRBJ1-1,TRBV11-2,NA,TGTGCCAGCAGCTTAGATCATGGGAAAGCTTTCTTT,CASSLDHGKAFF
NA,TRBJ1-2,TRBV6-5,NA,TGTGCCAGCAGTTACTCGACCAACTATGGCTACACCTTC,CASSYSTNYGYTF
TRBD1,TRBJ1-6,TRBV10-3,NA,TGTGCCATCAAAGGACAGGGTGATAATTCACCCCTCCACTTT,CAIKGQGDNSPLHF
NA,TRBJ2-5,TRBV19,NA,TGTGCCAGTAGTATTAGCACTAGTCCCCAAGAGACCCAGTACTTC,CASSISTSPQETQYF
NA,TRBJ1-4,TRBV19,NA,TGTGCCAGTACTACAGGGTTGCGGGAAAAACTGTTTTTT,CASTTGLREKLFF
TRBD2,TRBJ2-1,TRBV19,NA,TGTGCCAGTAGTATACAAGCGGGGGTGGAGAATGAGCAGTTCTTC,CASSIQAGVENEQFF
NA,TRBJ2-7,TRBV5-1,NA,TGCGCCAGCAGCGAGGGACTCTACGAGCAGTACTTC,CASSEGLYEQYF
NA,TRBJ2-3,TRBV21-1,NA,TGTGCCAGCAGCAAAGTAATGGGTAGCACAGATACGCAGTATTTT,CASSKVMGSTDTQYF
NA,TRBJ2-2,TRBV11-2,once,TGTGCCAGCAGCTTAGGGGCCCTTCGAGGATTGAACACCGGGGAGCTGTTTTTT,CASSLGALRGLNTGELFF
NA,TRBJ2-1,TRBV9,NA,TGTGCCAGCAGCGTAGTTGGTAGCCTGCCCAACAATGAGCAGTTCTTC,CASSVVGSLPNNEQFF
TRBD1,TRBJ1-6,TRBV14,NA,TGTGCCAGCAGCCTAACATTACAGGGGTCACCCCTCCACTTT,CASSLTLQGSPLHF
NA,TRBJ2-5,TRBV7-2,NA,TGTGCCAGCAGCTTCGGCAGGGGTATACAAGAGACCCAGTACTTC,CASSFGRGIQETQYF
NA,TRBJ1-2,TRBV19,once,TGTGCCAGTATCACCCAAGGCATTGCCGGCTACACCTTC,CASITQGIAGYTF
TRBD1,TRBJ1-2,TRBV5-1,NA,TGCGCCAGCAGCTTGACAGGGGGCTCTGGCTACACCTTC,CASSLTGGSGYTF
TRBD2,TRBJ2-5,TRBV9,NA,TGTGCCAGCAGCGGACCCTATAGCGGGGGACAAGAGACCCAGTACTTC,CASSGPYSGGQETQYF
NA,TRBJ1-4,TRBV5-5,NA,TGTGCCAGCAGCCCAATCGGGGGGTCAACTAATGAAAAACTGTTTTTT,CASSPIGGSTNEKLFF
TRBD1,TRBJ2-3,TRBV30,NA,TGTGCCTGGGGACAGGGAATGGGGACAGATACGCAGTATTTT,CAWGQGMGTDTQYF
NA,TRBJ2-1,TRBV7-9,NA,TGTGCCAGCAGCCTACCGATGGATGAGCAGTTCTTC,CASSLPMDEQFF
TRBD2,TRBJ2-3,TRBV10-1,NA,TGCGCCAGCAGTGAGATGCGCACAGCGGGAGGGTACAATACGCAGTATTTT,CASSEMRTAGGYNTQYF
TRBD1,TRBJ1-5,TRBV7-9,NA,TGTGCCAGCAGCTTAGTTTTAACAGGGGGCGGATATCAGCCCCAGCATTTT,CASSLVLTGGGYQPQHF
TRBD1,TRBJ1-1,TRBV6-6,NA,TGTGCCAGCAGTTACGGCGACAGGGGGAACACTGAAGCTTTCTTT,CASSYGDRGNTEAFF
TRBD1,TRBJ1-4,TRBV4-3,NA,TGCGCCAGCAGCCAAGATCGGTCCGGACAGGGCTCAACTAATGAAAAACTGTTTTTT,CASSQDRSGQGSTNEKLFF
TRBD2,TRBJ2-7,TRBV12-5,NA,TGTGCTAGTGGTTTAAGGGTTAGCGGGATAGCCTCCTACGAGCAGTACTTC,CASGLRVSGIASYEQYF
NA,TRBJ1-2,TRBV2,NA,TGTGCCAGCAGTGTAAGGACGGACAACTATGGCTACACCTTC,CASSVRTDNYGYTF
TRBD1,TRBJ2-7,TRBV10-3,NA,TGTGCCATCAGTGACGGGACAGGCACTAGGGAGCAGTACTTC,CAISDGTGTREQYF
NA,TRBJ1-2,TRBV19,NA,TGTGCCAGTAGTATAGGAACCGACAACTATGGCTACACCTTC,CASSIGTDNYGYTF
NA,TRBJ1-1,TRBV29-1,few,TGCAGCGTCGCGTACACTGAAGCTTTCTTT,CSVAYTEAFF
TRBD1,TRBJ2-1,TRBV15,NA,TGTGCCACCAGCAGAGGGACCGGGACAGAAAACAATGAGCAGTTCTTC,CATSRGTGTENNEQFF
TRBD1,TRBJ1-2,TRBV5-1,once,TGCGCCAGCAGCCGTTCCGGGACAGGGGAAGGTGGCTACACCTTC,CASSRSGTGEGGYTF
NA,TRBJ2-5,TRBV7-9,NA,TGTGCCAGCAGTTCGCCCGGACCCGCTTTTGGCGAGACCCAGTACTTC,CASSSPGPAFGETQYF
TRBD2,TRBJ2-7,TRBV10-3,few,TGTGCCACCCGTTCCGGGACTAGCGGTTACGAGCAGTACTTC,CATRSGTSGYEQYF
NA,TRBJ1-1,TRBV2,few,TGTGCGACGGGGGTGAACACTGAAGCTTTCTTT,CATGVNTEAFF
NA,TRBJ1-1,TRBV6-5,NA,TGTGCCAGCAGCCCGACGACGGGCACTGAAGCTTTCTTT,CASSPTTGTEAFF